The 17 T cell receptor beta chains listed next were all sequenced from one sample in a study of glioma-infiltrating T cells (dated by TCRdb to 2016 to 2017). Sequencer: Illumina MiSeq. TCR alpha and beta CDR3 regions were amplified with the iRepertoire nested amplicon-rescue multiplex PCR (arm-PCR) platform from RNA. TCRdb cleaned the public reads at Q25 with fastp, built clones with MiXCR and kept in-frame beta chains. For every CDR3 protein sequence, its rows merge into one entry that carries the most common genes and DNA. Counted in this sample were roughly 100,000 distinct CDR3 sequences; about 28% of them appeared once. Of the sample, 44% is held by the ten largest clones. Sequencing input: glioma tissue, nonneoplastic brain tissue, or PBMCs (not recorded which). These receptors came from a human donor with low-grade glioma or glioblastoma, undergoing nonglioma brain surgery, or in good health (not recorded which).

This clonotype was seen at least ten times. This chain connects TRBV7-2 to TRBJ2-5; tentatively, D is TRBD1 (6 bases). Per germline, CDR1 SGHTA and CDR2 FQGNSA. The CDR3 loop spans 14 amino acids. Trimming took off 0 bases at V and 1 base at J, with 6 bases between the two ends. The CDR3 reads CASSLAGAQETQYF. In DNA form, the CDR3 reads TGTGCCAGCAGCTTAGCGGGGGCCCAAGAGACCCAGTACTTC.

This clonotype has just a few counts. This chain connects TRBV4-1 to TRBJ2-5, with D perhaps TRBD2 (6 bases). V was cut by 1 base and J by 2 bases, with 14 bases left in between. Germline CDR1 reads MGHRA; CDR2 reads YSYEKL. The CDR3 consists of 16 residues. The CDR3 DNA is TGCGCCAGCAGCCAAGGTATTACGGAGGGGCAAGAGACCCAGTACTTC. Translating it yields CASSQGITEGQETQYF.

The J gene is TRBJ2-5, the V gene TRBV4-2; 12 bases align to TRBD1. The CDR3 extends over 15 amino acids. Per germline, CDR1 LGHNA and CDR2 YNFKEQ. V was clipped by 2 bases and J by 7 bases; unmatched bases: 5. The CDR3, as DNA: TGTGCCAGCAGCCAAAACACGGGACAGGGGGCGACCCAGTACTTC. Protein product: CASSQNTGQGATQYF.

The rearrangement uses TRBV7-2 and TRBJ1-1; D remains unclear. Trimming left V 7 bases short and J 4 bases short, with 13 bases between. The germline CDR1 and CDR2 sequences are SGHTA and FQGNSA. There are 13 residues in the CDR3. The CDR3 loop is CASISQDFTEAFF. CDR3 bases: TGTGCCAGCATCTCCCAGGACTTCACTGAAGCTTTCTTT.

The chain employs TRBV12-3 or TRBV12-4 and TRBJ1-5; 8 bases are shared with TRBD1. The CDR3 length is 18 residues. Trimming at V came to 5 bases and at J to 1 base, leaving 13 bases not matched to a gene. CDR3 bases: TGTGCCAGCAGTCGGGGGACAGGTTCCATTTACAGCAATCAGCCCCAGCATTTT. Residues: CASSRGTGSIYSNQPQHF.

This clonotype was observed a few times. The V and J genes are TRBV14 and TRBJ2-3; no clear D gene. Per the germline V gene, CDR1 is SGHDN and CDR2 is FVKESK. The ends were cut back, 3 bases at V and 4 bases at J, with 8 bases in the middle. The CDR3 spans 13 residues. CDR3 residues: CASSQNLADTQYF. CDR3 nucleotide sequence: TGTGCCAGCAGCCAGAATCTGGCAGATACGCAGTATTTT.

This rearrangement joins TRBV9 to TRBJ1-6; D is perhaps TRBD1 (5 bases). Germline V CDR1 and CDR2: SGDLS, YYNGEE. The CDR3 totals 14 residues. The germline V and J ends were trimmed by 6 bases and 8 bases, with 15 bases remaining between them. The CDR3 sequence is CASNSGGGYSPLHF. In DNA form, the CDR3 reads TGTGCCAGCAACTCCGGGGGGGGTTATTCACCCCTCCACTTT.

A note on this clonotype: Since a much larger clone is just one base distant, this may be a read error. CDR3 region: CASSAISGRGGDYGYTF. CDR3 DNA: TGTGCCAGCAGCGCTATCAGTGGGCGTGGAGGGGACTATGGCTACACCTTC. V and J are TRBV25-1 and TRBJ1-2; D might be TRBD1 (5 bases). V lost 6 bases, J lost 3 bases, and 23 bases lay in between. Germline V gene lookup returns CDR1 MGHDK and CDR2 SYGVNS. This CDR3 is built from 17 residues.

V gene TRBV28 combines with J gene TRBJ1-1; no firm D call. V lost 3 bases to trimming and J lost 7 bases, with 12 bases between them. The CDR3 contains 13 residues. CDR1 and CDR2 (germline): MDHEN, SYDVKM. In nucleotides, the CDR3 is TGTGCCAGCAGTTTCTCAGGCACCATTGAAGCTTTCTTT. The encoded protein is CASSFSGTIEAFF.

To note about this clonotype: A much larger clone differs from this one at a single base, so this may be a read error. The chain has TRBV6-1 and TRBJ1-2; D is ambiguous. The CDR3 covers 12 residues. The germline V gene encodes CDR1 MNHNS and CDR2 SASEGT. The V end was cut by 11 bases, the J end by 7 bases, with 17 bases between. The CDR3 sequence is CASSSGRGGYTF. The CDR3 DNA sequence: TGTGCCTCCAGCAGCGGGCGTGGTGGCTACACCTTC.

Comment on this clonotype: This sequence may be a read error, since a much larger clone differs from it by one base. The genes are TRBV20-1 and TRBJ2-5, with 8 bases identical to TRBD2. This CDR3 region has 14 residues. Germline CDR1 reads DFQATT; CDR2 reads SNEGSKA (reference sequence). CDR3 sequence: CSASGGTGGETQNF. Written as DNA, the CDR3 is TGCAGTGCTAGCGGGGGCACCGGGGGGGAGACCCAGAACTTC.

V gene TRBV7-9 combines with J gene TRBJ1-5, with a tentative D call TRBD1 (6 bases). V was pared by 1 base and J by 13 bases, with 11 bases between. The CDR3 contains 12 residues. From germline, CDR1 is SEHNR and CDR2 FQNEAQ (reference sequence). The CDR3 protein is CASSLGGGTQHF. The CDR3 DNA reads as TGTGCCAGCAGCTTAGGAGGGGGAACTCAGCATTTT.

The J gene is TRBJ1-1, the V gene TRBV20-1, with a possible D match to TRBD1 (5 bases). The CDR3 has 14 residues. Germline CDR1 reads DFQATT; CDR2 reads SNEGSKA (reference sequence). V was clipped by 0 bases and J by 0 bases, with 8 bases between them. CDR3 amino acids: CSARDPGVNTEAFF. DNA for the CDR3: TGCAGTGCTAGAGATCCGGGGGTGAACACTGAAGCTTTCTTT.

The chain has TRBV19 and TRBJ2-1; 12 nucleotides line up with TRBD2. Trimming cost V 6 bases and J 6 bases; bases outside gene matches: 6. The CDR3 extends over 15 amino acids. CDR1 is LNHDA, CDR2 SQIVND, per germline (reference sequence). The CDR3 region is CASRSLAGGGNEQFF. CDR3 DNA: TGTGCCAGTAGATCACTAGCGGGGGGAGGCAATGAGCAGTTCTTC.

This clonotype was detected many times. The V gene is TRBV27, the J gene TRBJ1-2, with 9 bases that match TRBD1. The CDR3 spans 16 residues. The V segment lost 3 bases and the J segment 6 bases; nucleotides outside the gene matches: 11. Per germline, CDR1 MNHEY and CDR2 SMNVEV (reference sequence). For the CDR3, the DNA is TGTGCCAGCAGTTTCCGTGGGACAGGGTTAACGGATGGCTACACCTTC. Its translation is CASSFRGTGLTDGYTF.

This clonotype appeared many times. The chain carries TRBV7-2 and TRBJ1-1; D is unclear. This CDR3 spans 13 amino acids. The V and J ends lost 3 bases and 1 base respectively, with 6 bases between them. Germline CDR1 and CDR2: SGHTA and FQGNSA. The CDR3 here is CASSFRPNTEAFF. The CDR3 bases are TGTGCCAGCAGCTTCCGACCGAACACTGAAGCTTTCTTT.

At least ten counts were recorded for this clonotype. For the CDR3, the DNA is TGCAGTGCTAGTCAGGATATCGTGAAACTGTTTTTT. This codes for CSASQDIVKLFF. This rearrangement joins TRBV20-1 to TRBJ1-4; D ambiguous. The V end lost 3 bases, the J end lost 11 bases, and 13 bases lay between the germline ends. Per germline, CDR1 DFQATT and CDR2 SNEGSKA (reference sequence). This CDR3 spans 12 amino acids.